One and the same sample provided the 20 T cell receptor beta chains below, sequenced in a study of Graves' ophthalmopathy and Graves' hyperthyroidism. RNA transcripts provided the template for amplifying TCR beta CDR3 regions. Second-round multiplex PCR followed a first-round RT-PCR using HTBI primers. Using its own MiXCR run on the multiplex PCR reads, TCRdb lists one record per CDR3 protein. The sample holds almost 400,000 distinct CDR3 sequences, 15% to 20% seen once. Specimen: peripheral blood. Source of these receptors: a woman aged 18-30 years with Graves' ophthalmopathy.

The sample holds many counts of this clonotype. The rearrangement joins TRBV28 to TRBJ2-7; D unclear. This CDR3 comprises 16 residues. Trimming removed 3 bases at V and 1 base at J, with 16 bases between. Germline-derived CDR1 and CDR2 are MDHEN and SYDVKM. The CDR3 DNA reads as TGTGCCAGCAGTTTTCCGTCGGTGGGCAATTCCTACGAGCAGTACTTC. This codes for CASSFPSVGNSYEQYF.

In its sample, this clonotype was seen a few times. The chain couples TRBV28 to TRBJ2-7; the D gene is possibly TRBD1 (6 bases). Trimming took 2 bases from V and 2 from J, leaving 13 bases between them. Germline CDR1 is MDHEN and CDR2 is SYDVKM. CDR3 length equals 15 residues. In nucleotides, the CDR3 is TGTGCCAGCAGTTTAACCCGGACAGATACCTACGAGCAGTACTTC. Its translation is CASSLTRTDTYEQYF.

There are many counts of this clonotype. This chain joins TRBV27 and TRBJ1-1; 11 bases align to TRBD1. The CDR3 consists of 14 residues. Germline CDR1 and CDR2: MNHEY and SMNVEV (reference sequence). J gave up 1 base and V 6 bases, and 1 base lay outside the gene matches. CDR3 nucleotides: TGTGCCAGCAGAGGACAGGGGGCGAACACTGAAGCTTTCTTT. It specifies CASRGQGANTEAFF.

This clonotype was seen at least ten times. The chain combines TRBV6-2 or TRBV6-3 with TRBJ1-1; D call uncertain. Germline V gene lookup returns CDR1 MNHEY and CDR2 SVGEGT. Between the trimmed V and J ends, which lost 5 bases and 7 bases, there was a span of 8 bases. The CDR3 loop spans 11 amino acids. CDR3 nucleotide sequence: TGTGCCAGCAGTATATCAGATGAAGCTTTCTTT. Encoded protein: CASSISDEAFF.

Points on this clonotype: This may stem from a read error, because a much larger clone lies one nucleotide away. The chain has TRBV19 and TRBJ1-1, with D possibly being TRBD1 (5 bases). This CDR3 has 14 residues. The V end was cut by 10 bases, the J end by 3 bases, with 18 bases between. Germline V CDR1 and CDR2: LNHDA, SQIVND (reference sequence). CDR3 bases: TGTGCCATCCCTCGCCGGGGGAAGTACACTGAAGCTTTCTTT. Its translation: CAIPRRGKYTEAFF.

This clonotype was counted ten times or more. This rearrangement joins TRBV9 to TRBJ2-7, with 8 bases lining up with TRBD1. The CDR3 sequence is 15 residues long. Germline V gives CDR1 SGDLS, CDR2 YYNGEE. Losses at the gene ends were 4 bases for V and 0 bases for J; bases not matched to a gene: 6. In nucleotides, the CDR3 is TGTGCCAGCAGCATGACAGGGGATTTCTCCTACGAGCAGTACTTC. Its translation: CASSMTGDFSYEQYF.

Many counts were recorded for this clonotype. The chain uses TRBV7-2 and TRBJ2-2; D gene unclear. Deletions cut 6 bases from V and 1 base from J, with 9 bases between. This CDR3 region has 14 residues. Per germline, CDR1 SGHTA and CDR2 FQGNSA. The CDR3 loop reads CASRLRGNTGELFF. The CDR3 nucleotides are TGTGCCAGCAGATTGAGAGGGAACACCGGGGAGCTGTTTTTT.

This chain links TRBV11-3 with TRBJ1-2; no clear D. This CDR3 has 13 amino acids. Per the germline V gene, CDR1 is SGHNT and CDR2 is YENEEA. V lost 0 bases, J lost 8 bases, and 10 bases lay in between. Here the CDR3 reads CASSLDSVQGYTF. CDR3 coding DNA: TGTGCCAGCAGCTTAGACAGCGTGCAGGGCTACACCTTC.

This clonotype was seen ten or more times. The rearrangement joins TRBV6-5 to TRBJ2-2; D gene ambiguous. Germline V lookup: CDR1 MNHEY, CDR2 SVGAGI. The ends were cut back, 6 bases at V and 6 bases at J, with 11 bases in the middle. The CDR3 sequence is 13 residues long. DNA for the CDR3: TGTGCCAGCAGACCTCGAAACGCCGGGGAGCTGTTTTTT. As protein: CASRPRNAGELFF.

This clonotype was found many times. This chain joins TRBV29-1 and TRBJ1-1, with 9 positions matching TRBD1. Germline V gene sequence: CDR1 SQVTM, CDR2 ANQGSEA. The V segment lost 7 bases and the J segment 7 bases; nucleotides outside the gene matches: 7. The CDR3 is made up of 12 amino acids. The CDR3 is CSGRQGEVEAFF. CDR3 nucleotide sequence: TGCAGCGGCAGACAGGGGGAGGTTGAAGCTTTCTTT.

In this sample, this clonotype turned up many times. V is TRBV6-6 and J is TRBJ2-7; the D is unclear. V was shortened by 7 bases and J by 3 bases, with 10 bases between the two germline ends. The CDR3 is made up of 12 amino acids. Germline V CDR1 and CDR2: MNHNY, SVGAGI (reference sequence). CDR3 in DNA: TGTGCCAGCATGGGGTCAGGCTACGAGCAGTACTTC. It encodes CASMGSGYEQYF.

This clonotype was detected many times. The chain uses TRBV14 and TRBJ1-1, with TRBD1 matching over 11 bases. J lost 5 bases, V lost 4 bases, and 3 bases had no gene match. The CDR3 runs to 14 residues. Germline CDR1 reads SGHDN; CDR2 reads FVKESK. The CDR3: CASSRRDRGTEAFF. The CDR3 nucleotides read TGTGCCAGCAGCCGGCGGGACAGGGGGACTGAAGCTTTCTTT.

The V call is TRBV6-2 or TRBV6-3, the J call TRBJ1-1; tentatively, D is TRBD1 (5 bases). The V gene lost 10 bases and the J gene lost 8 bases, with 20 bases spanning the gap. Germline V gene lookup returns CDR1 MNHEY and CDR2 SVGEGT. The CDR3 runs to 13 residues. The CDR3 bases are TGTGCCATCAGACCAGACGGGGGGATAGAAGCTTTCTTT. Encoded protein: CAIRPDGGIEAFF.

This clonotype appeared many times. The chain uses TRBV7-2 and TRBJ2-7, with 7 bases aligning to TRBD2. V was pared by 2 bases and J by 2 bases, with 6 bases of the junction left unmatched. Germline assignment: CDR1 SGHTA and CDR2 FQGNSA. The CDR3 loop spans 15 amino acids. CDR3 loop: CASSLSWGGAYEQYF. CDR3 in DNA: TGTGCCAGCAGCTTATCCTGGGGGGGGGCCTACGAGCAGTACTTC.

This clonotype was detected ten times or more. This chain joins TRBV2 and TRBJ2-2; D unresolved. This CDR3 has 14 amino acids. Per the germline V gene, CDR1 is SNHLY and CDR2 is FYNNEI. Between the trimmed V and J ends, which lost 7 bases and 0 bases, there was a span of 9 bases. As DNA, the CDR3 is TGTGCCAGCAAGGTGACAACGAACACCGGGGAGCTGTTTTTT. Translated: CASKVTTNTGELFF.

This clonotype was detected many times. The gene calls are TRBV19 and TRBJ1-6; D is possibly TRBD1 (6 bases). The germline V gene encodes CDR1 LNHDA and CDR2 SQIVND (reference sequence). CDR3 length equals 17 residues. Deletions cut 6 bases from V and 0 bases from J, with 15 bases between. CDR3 bases: TGTGCCAGTAGGAGGGACACTCCGAGCTCCTATAATTCACCCCTCCACTTT. Encoded protein: CASRRDTPSSYNSPLHF.

The V call is TRBV4-1, the J call TRBJ1-2, with D tentatively TRBD1 (5 bases). V lost 4 bases and J 7 bases, leaving 16 bases between the germline ends. The germline CDR1 and CDR2 sequences are MGHRA and YSYEKL. This CDR3 is 14 amino acids long. The CDR3 here is CASSPSRGGLGYTF. In DNA, the CDR3 is TGCGCCAGCAGCCCCTCCCGTGGGGGACTTGGCTACACCTTC.

This clonotype was counted ten times or more. V and J are TRBV10-3 and TRBJ2-2; tentatively, D is TRBD1 (5 bases). The ends were cut back, 3 bases at V and 3 bases at J, with 5 bases in the middle. Germline V gene sequence: CDR1 ENHRY, CDR2 SYGVKD. The CDR3 has 13 residues. Here the CDR3 DNA reads TGTGCCATCAGTGACAGGGACACCGGGGAGCTGTTTTTT. It encodes CAISDRDTGELFF.

This chain connects TRBV12-3 or TRBV12-4 to TRBJ1-5, with D possibly TRBD1 on 5 matching bases. V was cut by 7 bases and J by 7 bases, with 17 bases left in between. CDR3 length equals 14 residues. CDR3 DNA: TGTGCCAGCAATACAGGTGTGCAGGTACAGCCCCAGCATTTT. Translation gives CASNTGVQVQPQHF.

The sample holds many counts of this clonotype. The V gene is TRBV7-2, the J gene TRBJ2-7; possibly TRBD1 or TRBD2 for D (5 bases each). This CDR3 contains 14 residues. Between the trimmed V and J ends, which lost 1 base and 6 bases, there was a span of 13 bases. Germline values: CDR1 SGHTA, CDR2 FQGNSA. CDR3 bases: TGTGCCAGCAGCTTAGTTTGGGGGTGGGGCGAGCAGTACTTC. Its protein product is CASSLVWGWGEQYF. Using reference TRBV7-2 and TRBJ2-7 for the parts outside the CDR3, the full variable domain is GAGVSQSPSNKVTEKGKDVELRCDPISGHTALYWYRQSLGQGLEFLIYFQGNSAPDKSGLPSDRFSAERTGGSVSTLTIQRTQQEDSAVYLCASSLVWGWGEQYFGPGTRLTVT.